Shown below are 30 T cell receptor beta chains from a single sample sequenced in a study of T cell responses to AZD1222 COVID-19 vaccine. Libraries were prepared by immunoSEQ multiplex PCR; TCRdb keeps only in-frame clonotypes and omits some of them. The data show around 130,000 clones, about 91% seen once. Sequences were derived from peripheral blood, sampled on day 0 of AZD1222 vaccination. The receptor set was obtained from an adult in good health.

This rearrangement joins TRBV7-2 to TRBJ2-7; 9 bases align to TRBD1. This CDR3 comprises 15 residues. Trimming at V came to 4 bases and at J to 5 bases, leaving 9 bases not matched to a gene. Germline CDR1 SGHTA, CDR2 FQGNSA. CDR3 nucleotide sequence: TGTGCCAGCAGCTCCCATCGACAGGGGGGGGACGAGCAGTACTTC. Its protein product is CASSSHRQGGDEQYF. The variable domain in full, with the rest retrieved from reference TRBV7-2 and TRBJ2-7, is GAGVSQSPSNKVTEKGKDVELRCDPISGHTALYWYRQSLGQGLEFLIYFQGNSAPDKSGLPSDRFSAERTGGSVSTLTIQRTQQEDSAVYLCASSSHRQGGDEQYFGPGTRLTVT.

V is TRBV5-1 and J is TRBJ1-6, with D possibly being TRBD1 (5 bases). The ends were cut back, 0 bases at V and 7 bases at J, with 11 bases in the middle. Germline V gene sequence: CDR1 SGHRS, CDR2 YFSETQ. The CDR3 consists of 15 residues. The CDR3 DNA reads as TGCGCCAGCAGCTTGGGGAGAGGGGTAAATTCACCCCTCCACTTT. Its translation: CASSLGRGVNSPLHF.

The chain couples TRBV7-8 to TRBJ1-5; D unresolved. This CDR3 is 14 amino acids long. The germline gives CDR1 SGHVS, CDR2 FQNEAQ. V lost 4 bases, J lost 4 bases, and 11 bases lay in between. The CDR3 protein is CASSSLGDNQPQHF. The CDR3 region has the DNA TGTGCCAGCAGCTCTCTCGGGGATAATCAGCCCCAGCATTTT.

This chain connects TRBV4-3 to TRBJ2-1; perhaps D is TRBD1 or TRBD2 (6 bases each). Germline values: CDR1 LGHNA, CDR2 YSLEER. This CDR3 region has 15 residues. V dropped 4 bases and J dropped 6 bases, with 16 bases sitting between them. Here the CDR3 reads CASSRFRGARNEQFF. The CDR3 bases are TGCGCCAGCAGCCGGTTTAGGGGGGCCCGCAATGAGCAGTTCTTC.

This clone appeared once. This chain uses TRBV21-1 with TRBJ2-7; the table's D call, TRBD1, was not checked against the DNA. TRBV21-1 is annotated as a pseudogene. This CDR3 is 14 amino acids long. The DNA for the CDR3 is TGTGCCAGCACCGCGACAGGGTACGACTACGAGCAGTACTTC. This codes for CASTATGYDYEQYF.

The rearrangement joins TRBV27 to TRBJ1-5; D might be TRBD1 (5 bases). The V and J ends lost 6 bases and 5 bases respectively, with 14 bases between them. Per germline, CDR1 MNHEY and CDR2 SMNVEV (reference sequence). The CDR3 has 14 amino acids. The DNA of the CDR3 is TGTGCCAGCAGCCCGTGGGGCGGGGATCAGCCCCAGCATTTT. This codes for CASSPWGGDQPQHF.

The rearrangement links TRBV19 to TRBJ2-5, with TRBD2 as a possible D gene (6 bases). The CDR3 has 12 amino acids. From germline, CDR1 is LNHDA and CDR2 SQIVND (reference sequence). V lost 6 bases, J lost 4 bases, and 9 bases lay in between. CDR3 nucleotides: TGTGCCAGTAGCGGGACTTTAGAGACCCAGTACTTC. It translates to CASSGTLETQYF.

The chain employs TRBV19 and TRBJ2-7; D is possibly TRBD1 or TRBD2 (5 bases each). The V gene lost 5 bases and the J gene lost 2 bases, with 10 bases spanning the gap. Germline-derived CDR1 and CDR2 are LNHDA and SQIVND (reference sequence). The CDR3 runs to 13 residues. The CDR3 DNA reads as TGTGCCAGTAGTTTCCAGGGACCCTACGAGCAGTACTTC. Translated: CASSFQGPYEQYF. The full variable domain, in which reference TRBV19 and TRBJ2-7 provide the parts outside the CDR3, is DGGITQSPKYLFRKEGQNVTLSCEQNLNHDAMYWYRQDPGQGLRLIYYSQIVNDFQKGDIAEGYSVSREKKESFPLTVTSAQKNPTAFYLCASSFQGPYEQYFGPGTRLTVT.

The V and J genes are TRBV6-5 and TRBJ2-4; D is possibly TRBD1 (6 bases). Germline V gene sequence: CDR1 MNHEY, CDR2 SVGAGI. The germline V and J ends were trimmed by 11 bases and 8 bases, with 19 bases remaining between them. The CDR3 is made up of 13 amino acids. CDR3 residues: CAARKAGEHIQYF. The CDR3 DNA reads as TGTGCCGCTCGAAAGGCAGGGGAGCACATTCAGTACTTC.

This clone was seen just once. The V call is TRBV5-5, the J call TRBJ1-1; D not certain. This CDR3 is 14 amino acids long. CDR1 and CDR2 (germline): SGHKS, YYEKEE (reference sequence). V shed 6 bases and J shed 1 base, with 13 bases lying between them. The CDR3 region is CASTMEPKNTEAFF. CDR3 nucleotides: TGTGCCAGCACCATGGAGCCCAAGAACACTGAAGCTTTCTTT. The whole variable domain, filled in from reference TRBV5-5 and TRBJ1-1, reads DAGVTQSPTHLIKTRGQQVTLRCSPISGHKSVSWYQQVLGQGPQFIFQYYEKEERGRGNFPDRFSARQFPNYSSELNVNALLLGDSALYLCASTMEPKNTEAFFGQGTRLTVV.

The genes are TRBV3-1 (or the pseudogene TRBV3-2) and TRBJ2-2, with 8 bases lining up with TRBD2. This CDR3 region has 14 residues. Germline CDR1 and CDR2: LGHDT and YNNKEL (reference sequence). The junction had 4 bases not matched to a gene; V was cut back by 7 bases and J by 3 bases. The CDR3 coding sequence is TGTGCCAGCAAAGCGGGGGAATACACCGGGGAGCTGTTTTTT. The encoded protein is CASKAGEYTGELFF.

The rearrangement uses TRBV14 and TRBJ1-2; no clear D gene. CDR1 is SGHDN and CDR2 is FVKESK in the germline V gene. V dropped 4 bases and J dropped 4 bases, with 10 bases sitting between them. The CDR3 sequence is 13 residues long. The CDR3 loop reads CASSLGRIYGYTF. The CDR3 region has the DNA TGTGCCAGCAGCCTAGGACGGATCTATGGCTACACCTTC.

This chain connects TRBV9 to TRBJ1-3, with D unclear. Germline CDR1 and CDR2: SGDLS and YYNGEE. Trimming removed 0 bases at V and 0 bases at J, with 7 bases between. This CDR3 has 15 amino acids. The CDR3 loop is CASSVDVSSGNTIYF. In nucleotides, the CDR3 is TGTGCCAGCAGCGTAGACGTTAGCTCTGGAAACACCATATATTTT.

CDR3 in DNA: TGTGCCAGCAGCTTAGAGACAGAGATAGCGAACACTGAAGCTTTCTTT. This codes for CASSLETEIANTEAFF. The genes are TRBV11-2 and TRBJ1-1, with D possibly matching TRBD1 (5 bases). The germline CDR1 and CDR2 sequences are SGHAT and FQNNGV. The CDR3 is 16 residues long. Trimming stripped 0 bases from V and 1 base from J, with 12 bases between.

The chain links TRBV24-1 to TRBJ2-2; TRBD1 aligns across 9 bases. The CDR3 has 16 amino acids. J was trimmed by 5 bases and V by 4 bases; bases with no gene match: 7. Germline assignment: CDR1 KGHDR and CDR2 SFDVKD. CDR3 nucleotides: TGTGCCACCAGTGACCTACGACAGGGGGTTACCGGGGAGCTGTTTTTT. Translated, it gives CATSDLRQGVTGELFF.

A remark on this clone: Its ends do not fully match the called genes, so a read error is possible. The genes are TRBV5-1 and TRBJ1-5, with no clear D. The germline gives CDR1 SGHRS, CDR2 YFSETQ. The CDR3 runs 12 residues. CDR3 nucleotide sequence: TGCGCCGGCAGCACTGGGAATCAGCCCCAGCATTTT. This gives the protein CAGSTGNQPQHF.

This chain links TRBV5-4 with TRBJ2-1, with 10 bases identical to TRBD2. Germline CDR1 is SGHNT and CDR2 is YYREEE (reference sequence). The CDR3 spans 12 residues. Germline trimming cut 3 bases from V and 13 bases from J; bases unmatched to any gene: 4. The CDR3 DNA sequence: TGTGCCAGCAGCTGGACTAGCGGAAACCAGTTCTTC. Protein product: CASSWTSGNQFF.

This chain's CDR3 is CASSPPGQERKKLFF. In nucleotides, the CDR3 is TGTGCCAGCTCACCACCAGGACAGGAGCGTAAAAAACTGTTTTTT. This rearrangement joins TRBV18 to TRBJ1-4; 7 bases fit TRBD1. The V segment lost 0 bases and the J segment 9 bases; nucleotides outside the gene matches: 7. CDR3 size: 15 residues. CDR1 is KGHSH and CDR2 is LQKENI in the germline V gene.

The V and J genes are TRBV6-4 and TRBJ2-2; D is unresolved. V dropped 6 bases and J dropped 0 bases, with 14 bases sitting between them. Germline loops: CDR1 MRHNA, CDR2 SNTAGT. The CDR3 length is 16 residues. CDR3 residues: CASSPNYEANTGELFF. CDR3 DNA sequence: TGTGCCAGCAGCCCGAACTATGAAGCGAACACCGGGGAGCTGTTTTTT.

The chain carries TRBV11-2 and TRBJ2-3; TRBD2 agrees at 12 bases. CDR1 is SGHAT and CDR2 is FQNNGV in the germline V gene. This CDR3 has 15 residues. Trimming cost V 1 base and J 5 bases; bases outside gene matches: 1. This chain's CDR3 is CASSLGTSGVDTQYF. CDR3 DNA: TGTGCCAGCAGCTTAGGGACTAGCGGGGTAGATACGCAGTATTTT.

The CDR3, as DNA: TGTGCCAGCCGCGGGAGATCCTACAATGAGCAGTTCTTC. It translates to CASRGRSYNEQFF. V is TRBV28 and J is TRBJ2-1, with 7 bases fitting TRBD2. The CDR3 has 13 amino acids. V lost 8 bases and J lost 1; bases outside the gene matches: 2. The V gene's germline CDR1 is MDHEN and CDR2 SYDVKM.

CDR3 DNA: TGTGCCAGCAGTTATGGGGAGGGAATCTATGGCTACACCTTC. Protein product: CASSYGEGIYGYTF. J is TRBJ1-2 and V is TRBV6-5, with unresolved D. The CDR3 consists of 14 residues. Between the trimmed V and J ends, which lost 3 bases and 4 bases, there was a span of 12 bases. In germline, CDR1 is MNHEY, CDR2 SVGAGI.

The CDR3 region has the DNA TGCGCCAGCAGCCAAGATCTTCAGGGTATGGTTGGCTACACCTTC. It yields the protein CASSQDLQGMVGYTF. The chain has TRBV4-1 and TRBJ1-2; possible D gene TRBD1, 5 bases. CDR1 MGHRA and CDR2 YSYEKL come from the germline V gene. The CDR3 extends over 15 amino acids. V lost 0 bases to trimming and J lost 7 bases, with 15 bases between them.

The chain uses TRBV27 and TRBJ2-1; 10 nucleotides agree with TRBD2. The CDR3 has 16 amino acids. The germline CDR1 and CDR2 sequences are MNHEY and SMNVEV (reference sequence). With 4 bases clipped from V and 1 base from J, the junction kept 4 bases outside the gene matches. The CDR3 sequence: CASSSAAGGSYNEQFF. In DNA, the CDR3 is TGTGCCAGCAGTTCGGCAGCGGGAGGGTCCTACAATGAGCAGTTCTTC.

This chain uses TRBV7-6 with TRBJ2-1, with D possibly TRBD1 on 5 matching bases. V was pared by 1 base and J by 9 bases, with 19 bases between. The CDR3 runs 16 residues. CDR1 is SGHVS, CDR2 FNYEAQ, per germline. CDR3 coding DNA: TGTGCCAGCAGCTTAGGACTTGGCAGGGTAGGTCGTGAGCAGTTCTTC. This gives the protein CASSLGLGRVGREQFF.

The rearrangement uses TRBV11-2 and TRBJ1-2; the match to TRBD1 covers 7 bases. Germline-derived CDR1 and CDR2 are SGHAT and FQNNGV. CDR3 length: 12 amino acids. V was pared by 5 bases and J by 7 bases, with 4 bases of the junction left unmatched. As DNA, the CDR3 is TGTGCCAGCAGCCCAGGGGGATCTGGCTACACCTTC. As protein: CASSPGGSGYTF. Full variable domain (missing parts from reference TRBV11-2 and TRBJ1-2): EAGVAQSPRYKIIEKRQSVAFWCNPISGHATLYWYQQILGQGPKLLIQFQNNGVVDDSQLPKDRFSAERLKGVDSTLKIQPAKLEDSAVYLCASSPGGSGYTFGSGTRLTVV.

In nucleotides, the CDR3 is TGTGCCAGCAGTTTTATAGCGGGAGAGCAAGAGACCCAGTACTTC. Residues: CASSFIAGEQETQYF. The chain combines TRBV7-2 with TRBJ2-5; 9 bases map to TRBD2. The trim removed 6 bases at V and 2 bases at J, leaving 7 bases unmatched. Germline assignment: CDR1 SGHTA and CDR2 FQGNSA. The CDR3 has 15 amino acids. Using reference TRBV7-2 and TRBJ2-5 for the parts outside the CDR3, the full variable domain is GAGVSQSPSNKVTEKGKDVELRCDPISGHTALYWYRQSLGQGLEFLIYFQGNSAPDKSGLPSDRFSAERTGGSVSTLTIQRTQQEDSAVYLCASSFIAGEQETQYFGPGTRLLVL.

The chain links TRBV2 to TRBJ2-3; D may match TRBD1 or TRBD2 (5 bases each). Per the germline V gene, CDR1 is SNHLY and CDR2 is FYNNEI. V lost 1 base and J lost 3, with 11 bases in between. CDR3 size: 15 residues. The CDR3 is CASSEDVWGTDTQYF. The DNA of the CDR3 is TGTGCCAGCAGTGAAGATGTATGGGGGACAGATACGCAGTATTTT.

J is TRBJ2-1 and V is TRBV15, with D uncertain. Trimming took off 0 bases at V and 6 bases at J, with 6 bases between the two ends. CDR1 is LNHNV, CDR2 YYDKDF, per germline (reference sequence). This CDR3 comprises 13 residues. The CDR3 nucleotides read TGTGCCACCAGCAGAGATTTGGCCAATGAGCAGTTCTTC. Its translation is CATSRDLANEQFF.

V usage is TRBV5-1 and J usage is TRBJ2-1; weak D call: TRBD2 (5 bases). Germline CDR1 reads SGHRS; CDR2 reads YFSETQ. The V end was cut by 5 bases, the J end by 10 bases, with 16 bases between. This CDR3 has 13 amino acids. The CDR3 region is CASSLKTSGEQFF. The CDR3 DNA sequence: TGCGCCAGCAGTCTAAAGACATCGGGGGAGCAGTTCTTC.